The T cell receptor (beta chain) under discussion was sequenced for a study of a mutant IDH1 vaccine in newly diagnosed glioma. Background on the study: Commencement of vaccination occurred 4-6 weeks following radiotherapy alone, or concurrently with temozolomide cycles.

Sequenced by immunoSEQ multiplex PCR; TCRdb stores in-frame clones only, minus some. This table holds tens of thousands of clones, around 74% found once. Per the germline V gene, CDR1 is LNHDA and CDR2 is SQIVND (reference sequence). The length of the CDR3 is 15 residues. The V end was cut by 2 bases, the J end by 2 bases, with 11 bases between. Time point given: week 23, last vaccination. All doses held 300 ug of mutant IDH1 20-mer peptide, with topical imiquimod. Tumors from donors were new WHO grade 3 or 4 IDH1-mutant astrocytomas with ATRX loss. Study results and limitations: Immune responses arising from the vaccine appeared in more than 80% of patients. Changes in the top peripheral T cell clonotypes seemingly had no bearing on pseudoprogression.

On this clone itself: Its specificity is not known.

This sequence joins TRBV19 and TRBJ2-3; the D is unclear. This sequence originates from a man aged 45-60 years with glioma. Sequencing was performed on PBMCs, taken from a glioma patient whose treatment included an IDH1 peptide vaccine. CDR3: CASSISPVSTDTQYF. In DNA, the CDR3 is TGTGCCAGTAGTATAAGTCCCGTGTCCACAGATACGCAGTATTTT.